This TCR beta chain was identified during a study of low-dose radiotherapy and immunotherapy resistance in tumors (dated by TCRdb to between 2021 and 2022). Regarding the study in general: Patients in Cohort 1 were given 0.5 Gy per fraction every 2 weeks, and the prescribed total PTV dose was 6.5 Gy. Cohort 2 received 1 Gy per fraction every two weeks, with a total of 13 Gy over 26 weeks. Randomization of trial participants into treatment groups was not performed. Eight patients were included in the translational analysis, namely three from the first dose cohort plus the first five from the second dose cohort. Nivolumab and ipilimumab were both given intravenously, with nivolumab at a 240 mg flat dose every two weeks and ipilimumab at 1 mg/kg every six weeks. Every two weeks, patients got intravenous cyclophosphamide at 200 mg/m2, given one day ahead of each radiation and immunotherapy administration. Patients took aspirin 300 mg orally once daily for four cycles, starting on cycle 1 day 1.

This clonotype was counted ten times or more. Its specific antigen is unknown. Nothing much larger sits one base from this clone, and base qualities are not available. V loses 10 bases of germline sequence and J loses 1 base, and the interval between the two ends is 19 bases. The CDR3 covers 15 residues, taking in both the cysteine and the phenylalanine. Only the CDR3 DNA stays, 45 bases, in frame from base 1. In the germline V gene, CDR1 corresponds to MNHEY and CDR2 to SVGEGT. The sample's time point label, in plain terms: after trial treatment. The treatment or condition label, read with the paper, signifies: LDRT plus nivolumab, ipilimumab, low-dose cyclophosphamide and aspirin (RACIN trial). Donors were enrolled in RACIN, a single-arm phase I dose-escalation trial in which nivolumab, ipilimumab, aspirin, low-dose cyclophosphamide and low-dose radiotherapy were combined. Patients with advanced, TIL-negative solid tumors were considered eligible.

TCRdb records Illumina HiSeq 2500 as the sequencer. First-strand cDNA was synthesized using Superscript III and a set of TRAV- and TRBV-specific primers, so that both TCRalpha and TCRbeta chains were covered. TCRs were amplified for about 18 PCR cycles with Phusion, using a constant-region primer paired with the adapter attached to the V primers. The MessageAmp II aRNA Amplification Kit was used to amplify the isolated mRNA, with in vitro transcription run for 15 to 20 hours at 37 degrees C. The Dynabeads mRNA DIRECT Purification Kit was used to isolate the mRNA for TCR sequencing. A second approximately 25-cycle Phusion PCR added indexed Illumina adapters, and products were purified with AMPure XP beads. The authors processed their data as follows. Using custom Perl scripts, TCR sequences that encoded the same protein were pooled, out-of-frame sequences were dropped, and the abundance of each clonotype was calculated. Any TCR sequence supported by only a single read was excluded from analysis. Repertoire metrics included Shannon entropy, Gini index, clonality, richness, and frequency of TCRs shared between repertoires. Clones were called with MiXCR by TCRdb after fastp trimmed the public reads at Q25, and only in-frame beta chains were retained. Rows with a matching CDR3 protein are joined into one entry that keeps the most common DNA and genes. TCRdb's processing, not the authors' own work, is the source of the V and J calls. For this sample there are just over 90,000 distinct CDR3 sequences; about 20% appear just once. Roughly 13% of the sample comes from the top ten.

The origin of this receptor is a female donor with ovarian cancer. The rearrangement joined TRBV6-2 or TRBV6-3 to TRBJ1-1; the D gene is perhaps TRBD1, on 6 matching bases. This material consisted of PBMCs, taken after low-dose radiotherapy plus immunotherapy. The bases are TGTGCCACCCATGGGGCAGGGGCGGGGAACACTGAAGCTTTCTTT. Its translation is CATHGAGAGNTEAFF.